This is a list of T cell receptor beta chains from one sample in a study of T cell responses to AZD1222 COVID-19 vaccine. Libraries were prepared by immunoSEQ multiplex PCR; TCRdb keeps only in-frame clonotypes and omits some of them. Found here are 100,000 to 150,000 clones, 70% to 90% of them singletons; the top ten hold 28%. This material consisted of peripheral blood, taken on day 0 of AZD1222 vaccination. These receptors were collected from an adult in good health. The CDR3 runs from the conserved cysteine through the conserved F or W.

TRBJ2-7 | TRBV7-8 | CASSSRTAYEQYF
TRBJ2-7 | TRBV10-3 | CATNPEGGLHEQYF
TRBJ2-2 | TRBV19 | CASGVAGGLSAGELFF
TRBJ1-2 | TRBV3-1/TRBV3-2 | CASSQDTPGSVEAYGYTF
TRBJ1-5 | TRBV18 | CASSPQTKPSNQPQHF
TRBJ2-3 | TRBV5-6 | CASSLGGTTDTQYF
TRBJ1-1 | TRBV12-3/TRBV12-4 | CASSLGGLVEAFF
TRBJ1-1 | TRBV12-3/TRBV12-4 | CASSHGSHTEAFF
TRBJ2-3 | TRBV5-4 | CASSPPLEDTQYF
TRBJ1-1 | TRBV10-3 | CAIKTGGVNTEAFF
TRBJ2-1 | TRBV4-1 | CASSQDMANSYNEQFF
TRBJ1-3 | TRBV6-5 | CASSYSGQGGHTIYF
TRBJ2-1 | TRBV18 | CASSQTSSGSQLYNEQFF
TRBJ2-7 | TRBV30 | CAWSGQSYEQYF
TRBJ1-4 | TRBV29-1 | CSVEGSNEKLFF
TRBJ1-1 | TRBV18 | CASSPRTGEGTEAFF
TRBJ1-1 | TRBV2 | CASSEGLGAGDTEAFF
TRBJ1-1 | TRBV29-1 | CSVTRQGSKSGAFF
TRBJ2-1 | TRBV15 | CATSRGSAGGEQFF
TRBJ2-7 | TRBV7-9 | CASSLVAYEQYF
TRBJ1-1 | TRBV7-2 | CASSSYLGGWEF
TRBJ2-3 | TRBV7-2 | CASSLVSGEGPDTQYF
TRBJ2-1 | TRBV5-1 | CASSHLVAGGPNNEQFF
TRBJ1-1 | TRBV6-5 | CASRHAAGNTEAFF
TRBJ1-5 | TRBV27 | CASRYTGDNQPQHF
TRBJ2-2 | TRBV5-1 | CASQNGGLEGTGELFF
TRBJ2-7 | TRBV5-1 | CASSGGLGSTYEQYF
TRBJ1-4 | TRBV2 | CASSEGTGDEKLFF
TRBJ2-5 | TRBV5-4 | CASSLAGTGETQYF
TRBJ2-5 | TRBV14 | CASSLRHQETQYF
TRBJ1-4 | TRBV28 | CASSPGQVRNEKLFF
TRBJ1-2 | TRBV3-1/TRBV3-2 | CASSRGQLNYGYTF
TRBJ2-5 | TRBV11-2 | CASRDPRGRWETQYF
TRBJ2-2 | TRBV25-1 | CASSEGQAYTGELFF
TRBJ1-5 | TRBV6-5 | CASRYPTGGNQPQHF
TRBJ2-2 | TRBV7-9 | CASSLSTGSTGELFF
TRBJ1-2 | TRBV24-1 | CATSDGTAYGYTF
TRBJ2-3 | TRBV4-1 | CASSQGHLADTQYF
TRBJ2-2 | TRBV2 | CASNGGPNTGELFF
TRBJ2-7 | TRBV28 | CASRARSDQYF
TRBJ2-7 | TRBV6-2/TRBV6-3 | CASSSTDGAYEQYF
TRBJ2-3 | TRBV11-2 | CASSKRLAGGPDTQYF
TRBJ1-1 | TRBV7-9 | CASSVRGGEAFF
TRBJ2-2 | TRBV5-4 | CASSLAGVDGELFF
TRBJ1-5 | TRBV7-9 | CASSPGEQPQHF
TRBJ1-1 | TRBV6-5 | CASSYPGGNTEAFF
TRBJ1-5 | TRBV19 | CASSQGLYSNQPQHF
TRBJ2-1 | TRBV6-2/TRBV6-3 | CASSPSLANSYNEQFF